This T cell receptor (beta chain) was captured in a study of siplizumab effects on memory and regulatory T cells. Concerning this clone itself: Its antigen is unidentified.

Investigators obtained sequences from unstimulated naive, memory, effector memory and TEMRA subsets in a few donor pairs. Data came from immunoSEQ multiplex PCR; TCRdb stores just in-frame clones and leaves some out. The profile covers around 45,000 clones, with roughly 87% appearing a single time and 0.3% to 0.45% taken by the ten largest. Findings and caveats of the study: Alloreactive sequences tracing back to unstimulated CD4+ memory cells fell significantly with siplizumab. In controls, about 28% of mappable alloreactive CD4+ clones were Treg-derived on average, versus around 71% with siplizumab.

Germline V gives CDR1 SGHKS, CDR2 YYEKEE (reference sequence). The V end lost 2 bases, the J end lost 0 bases, and 8 bases lay between the germline ends. The length of the CDR3 is 14 residues. The chain joins TRBV5-5 to TRBJ1-1; the D is unclear. The TCR sequence derives from a human donor in good health. Sequenced sample: naive CD8+ T cells sorted from blood. CDR3 coding DNA: TGTGCCAGCAGCTTCAACAGTGTGAACACTGAAGCTTTCTTT. This sequence encodes CASSFNSVNTEAFF. Supplemented by reference TRBV5-5 and TRBJ1-1, the full variable domain reads DAGVTQSPTHLIKTRGQQVTLRCSPISGHKSVSWYQQVLGQGPQFIFQYYEKEERGRGNFPDRFSARQFPNYSSELNVNALLLGDSALYLCASSFNSVNTEAFFGQGTRLTVV.